This T cell receptor beta chain was recorded in a study of neurological immune-mediated disorders. The germline V gene has CDR1 SGHRS and CDR2 YFSETQ. V was shortened by 8 bases and J by 4 bases, with 14 bases between the two germline ends. This CDR3 contains 13 residues. Template-switch 5'RACE cDNA synthesis added a 10-nucleotide unique molecular identifier. In each sequencing run, over 200 million TCR-beta sequences were generated from 15-18 subjects. Each CDR3 protein is one row after TCRdb ran MiXCR on the 5' RACE reads. The data contain about 92,000 distinct CDR3 sequences, around 3.4% of them singletons. This clonotype was observed many times.

The V call is TRBV5-1, the J call TRBJ2-3; no firm D call. The source is a woman aged 45-60 years with multiple sclerosis. Sequences were obtained from PBMCs. The CDR3 loop is CASSSWNSDTQYF. The DNA for the CDR3 is TGCGCCAGTTCCTCTTGGAACTCAGATACGCAGTATTTT.